The 21 T cell receptor beta chains presented below share a single source sample, sequenced in a study of cytomegalovirus exposure and HLA in healthy donors. PCR used 60 Vbeta primers and 13 Jbeta primers. Sequencing used immunoSEQ multiplex PCR; TCRdb keeps in-frame clones, though not all of them. Seen here are over 100,000 clones, roughly 63% observed once, and the top ten hold roughly 5.9%. Specimen: PBMCs. These receptors were obtained from a woman aged 65 to 85 in good health and CMV-seropositive.

This rearrangement joins TRBV7-2 to TRBJ2-1; 7 nucleotides line up with TRBD1. The CDR3 runs to 15 residues. Trimming cost V 5 bases and J 0 bases; bases outside gene matches: 4. Germline lookup yields CDR1 SGHTA and CDR2 FQGNSA. CDR3 sequence (DNA): TGTGCCAGCAGCCCGCCAGGGGGCTCCTACAATGAGCAGTTCTTC. Amino acid sequence: CASSPPGGSYNEQFF.

The V gene is TRBV25-1, the J gene TRBJ2-7, with 7 bases fitting TRBD2. Per the germline V gene, CDR1 is MGHDK and CDR2 is SYGVNS. V trimming: 2 bases; J trimming: 2 bases; junction bases outside the gene matches: 6. The CDR3 extends over 15 amino acids. CDR3 region: CASSEGWAGAYEQYF. The CDR3 region has the DNA TGTGCCAGCAGTGAAGGCTGGGCGGGGGCCTACGAGCAGTACTTC.

The chain carries TRBV13 and TRBJ2-7; 8 nucleotides match TRBD1. CDR3 size: 12 residues. Trimming removed 5 bases from V and 9 bases from J; junction bases left unmatched: 6. Germline V gives CDR1 PRHDT, CDR2 FYEKMQ (reference sequence). The CDR3 protein is CASSQGQAWQYF. The CDR3 DNA sequence: TGTGCCAGCAGCCAGGGACAGGCGTGGCAGTACTTC.

The sample holds a few counts of this clone. The chain uses TRBV4-3 and TRBJ1-1; D may be TRBD1 (5 bases). CDR1 LGHNA and CDR2 YSLEER come from the germline V gene. V was trimmed by 0 bases and J by 1 base, leaving 9 bases between them. CDR3 length equals 15 residues. The chain's CDR3 is CASSQDLTGNTEAFF. DNA for the CDR3: TGCGCCAGCAGCCAAGATTTAACAGGGAACACTGAAGCTTTCTTT.

The chain recombines TRBV6-1 with TRBJ1-1; a weak D match, TRBD1 (5 bases). Germline CDR1 reads MNHNS; CDR2 reads SASEGT. The CDR3 is 13 residues long. Trimming pared 8 bases from V and 6 bases from J, leaving 16 bases between. The CDR3 DNA follows: TGTGCCAGCCTGGGGCAGGTCAGTGCTGAAGCTTTCTTT. Encoded protein: CASLGQVSAEAFF.

The V call is TRBV5-1, the J call TRBJ1-6, with D uncertain. Trimming removed 1 base from V and 11 bases from J, with 13 bases in between. This CDR3 contains 14 residues. CDR1 and CDR2 from the germline V gene are SGHRS and YFSETQ. CDR3 DNA: TGCGCCAGCAGCTTGACGGCGGTTGTGACACCCCTCCACTTT. Translation: CASSLTAVVTPLHF. Full variable domain (outside the CDR3, taken from reference TRBV5-1 and TRBJ1-6): KAGVTQTPRYLIKTRGQQVTLSCSPISGHRSVSWYQQTPGQGLQFLFEYFSETQRNKGNFPGRFSGRQFSNSRSEMNVSTLELGDSALYLCASSLTAVVTPLHFGNGTRLTVT.

The V call is TRBV15, the J call TRBJ1-6; D remains ambiguous. This CDR3 is 12 amino acids long. Trimming left V 6 bases short and J 8 bases short, with 8 bases between. From germline, CDR1 is LNHNV and CDR2 YYDKDF (reference sequence). The CDR3 region is CATSLEYSPLHF. The CDR3 DNA follows: TGTGCCACCAGTCTCGAGTATTCACCCCTCCACTTT.

CDR3 sequence (DNA): TGTGCCAGCAGTCCTCAGGGAAGAGATCAGCCCCAGCATTTT. Encoded protein: CASSPQGRDQPQHF. J is TRBJ1-5 and V is TRBV6-5, with D perhaps TRBD1 (5 bases). Germline CDR1 reads MNHEY; CDR2 reads SVGAGI. The CDR3 is 14 residues long. The V and J ends lost 5 bases and 5 bases respectively, with 13 bases between them.

This clone appeared once. This rearrangement joins TRBV6-6 to TRBJ1-1; 9 bases fit TRBD1. The CDR3 runs 14 residues. Germline CDR1 reads MNHNY; CDR2 reads SVGAGI (reference sequence). The trim removed 5 bases at V and 4 bases at J, leaving 5 bases unmatched. The CDR3 is CASSGQGFSTEAFF. The CDR3 DNA is TGTGCCAGCAGTGGACAGGGGTTTTCCACTGAAGCTTTCTTT.

The chain carries TRBV7-9 and TRBJ2-4, with a tentative D call TRBD1 (6 bases). Germline-derived CDR1 and CDR2 are SEHNR and FQNEAQ (reference sequence). This CDR3 is 16 amino acids long. Trimming removed 5 bases from V and 1 base from J, with 15 bases in between. CDR3 DNA: TGTGCCAGCAGCCCTGGGGGCACCGGGGCCAAAAACATTCAGTACTTC. The encoded protein is CASSPGGTGAKNIQYF.

This clone appeared a few times. The chain joins TRBV2 to TRBJ2-5; 13 nucleotides agree with TRBD2. Germline V gene sequence: CDR1 SNHLY, CDR2 FYNNEI. V shed 6 bases and J 5 bases; nucleotides not matched to a gene: 6. CDR3 length: 15 amino acids. In nucleotides, the CDR3 is TGTGCCAGCAGGACCCGGACTAGCGGGGGCGAGACCCAGTACTTC. It specifies CASRTRTSGGETQYF.

The chain has TRBV5-1 and TRBJ2-5; 7 nucleotides line up with TRBD2. The germline gives CDR1 SGHRS, CDR2 YFSETQ. This CDR3 is 16 amino acids long. V was clipped by 4 bases and J by 1 base; unmatched bases: 10. DNA of the CDR3: TGCGCCAGCAGCCCTGGGTCGGGGGGAGCCCAAGAGACCCAGTACTTC. Translated, it gives CASSPGSGGAQETQYF.

This clone occurred once. V gene TRBV13 combines with J gene TRBJ2-7, with 9 nucleotides matching TRBD1. Germline V lookup: CDR1 PRHDT, CDR2 FYEKMQ (reference sequence). V lost 6 bases, J lost 4 bases, and 10 bases stayed unmatched. CDR3 length: 15 amino acids. CDR3 in amino acids: CASSRGDRDFYEQYF. The CDR3, as DNA: TGTGCCAGCAGTCGAGGGGACAGGGACTTTTACGAGCAGTACTTC.

The V and J genes are TRBV7-2 and TRBJ2-3; 10 bases are a match to TRBD2. Germline CDR1 is SGHTA and CDR2 is FQGNSA. Unmatched junction bases numbered 7, after V lost 5 bases and J lost 2 bases. CDR3 length: 16 residues. In DNA, the CDR3 is TGTGCCAGCAGCGTACTAGCGGGGCTTATCACAGATACGCAGTATTTT. Amino acids: CASSVLAGLITDTQYF.

This clone was counted a single time. The rearrangement joins TRBV5-1 to TRBJ2-1; TRBD2 agrees at 8 bases. The CDR3 spans 16 residues. J was trimmed by 4 bases and V by 3 bases; bases with no gene match: 9. Germline lookup yields CDR1 SGHRS and CDR2 YFSETQ. This chain's CDR3 is CASSSPLAGRYNEQFF. Written as DNA, the CDR3 is TGCGCCAGCAGCTCTCCATTAGCGGGGAGGTACAATGAGCAGTTCTTC.

The chain combines TRBV10-3 with TRBJ2-5, with 8 positions matching TRBD2. Germline V gene sequence: CDR1 ENHRY, CDR2 SYGVKD. With 10 bases clipped from V and 3 bases from J, the junction kept 4 bases outside the gene matches. This CDR3 has 12 residues. The CDR3 DNA follows: TGTGCCACCCGGGGGGGGGAAGAGACCCAGTACTTC. It translates to CATRGGEETQYF.

This clone was counted a few times. The DNA for the CDR3 is TGTGCCAGCAGTGCCAGCGGAATCTATGGCTACACCTTC. It codes for CASSASGIYGYTF. The chain recombines TRBV6-5 with TRBJ1-2; D unclear. V was cut by 5 bases and J by 4 bases, with 11 bases left in between. In germline, CDR1 is MNHEY, CDR2 SVGAGI. The CDR3 spans 13 residues.

V is TRBV7-9 and J is TRBJ2-7; no clear D. The V gene lost 1 base and the J gene lost 6 bases, with 7 bases spanning the gap. Germline V gives CDR1 SEHNR, CDR2 FQNEAQ (reference sequence). The CDR3 consists of 12 residues. The CDR3 DNA reads TGTGCCAGCAGCTTAGATGCGGTCGAGCAGTACTTC. Its translation is CASSLDAVEQYF.

This clone appeared once. This chain links TRBV6-1 with TRBJ2-3; D is unresolved. With 4 bases removed from V and 0 bases from J, the gap between germline ends came to 11 bases. CDR3 length: 15 residues. Germline-derived CDR1 and CDR2 are MNHNS and SASEGT. The CDR3 is CASSVDGQSTDTQYF. CDR3 DNA: TGTGCCAGCAGTGTCGATGGTCAGAGCACAGATACGCAGTATTTT.

The chain joins TRBV5-4 to TRBJ1-6; 8 nucleotides align to TRBD1. The V and J ends lost 3 bases and 7 bases, in that order; junction bases with no gene match: 6. This CDR3 comprises 15 residues. From germline, CDR1 is SGHNT and CDR2 YYREEE (reference sequence). CDR3 protein: CASSSGQGMNSPLHF. CDR3 coding DNA: TGTGCCAGCAGCTCCGGACAGGGAATGAATTCACCCCTCCACTTT.

This sequence joins TRBV14 and TRBJ1-1; the D gene is possibly TRBD1 (6 bases). Germline CDR1 and CDR2: SGHDN and FVKESK. V lost 4 bases, J lost 1 base, and 7 bases lay in between. This CDR3 has 13 amino acids. The CDR3 is CASSRQENTEAFF. Written as DNA, the CDR3 is TGTGCCAGCAGCCGACAGGAGAACACTGAAGCTTTCTTT.